These 27 T cell receptor beta chains originate from one sample sequenced in a study of CD8+ T cells in alopecia areata. TCR sequencing used cDNA made by reverse transcription of extracted RNA. TCRdb keeps only in-frame clones here, not all; method: immunoSEQ multiplex PCR. The sample carries about 99,000 clones, about 60% recorded once. Material for sequencing was CD4+ T cells sorted from blood. These receptors were taken from a human donor in good health.

This rearrangement joins TRBV27 to TRBJ2-1; 9 bases line up with TRBD1. Germline CDR1 is MNHEY and CDR2 is SMNVEV (reference sequence). Germline trimming cut 6 bases from V and 9 bases from J; bases unmatched to any gene: 15. The CDR3 has 16 residues. CDR3 loop: CASRLQDRGSTVEQFF. The CDR3 DNA follows: TGTGCCAGCAGACTACAGGACAGGGGTTCTACGGTTGAGCAGTTCTTC.

This clone was seen only a few times. The chain uses TRBV7-3 and TRBJ2-7, with D possibly being TRBD2 (5 bases). CDR3 length: 13 residues. Germline V gene sequence: CDR1 SGHTA, CDR2 FQGTGA. V shed 7 bases and J shed 2 bases, with 12 bases lying between them. The DNA for the CDR3 is TGTGCCAGCATTCGGGGAGAAACCTACGAGCAGTACTTC. Its protein is CASIRGETYEQYF.

This clone was picked up a small number of times. The V call is TRBV15, the J call TRBJ2-1; D is uncertain. V lost 0 bases to trimming and J lost 8 bases, with 11 bases between them. The V gene's germline CDR1 is LNHNV and CDR2 YYDKDF (reference sequence). The CDR3 has 14 amino acids. The CDR3: CATSRDLAAYEQFF. The CDR3 DNA sequence: TGTGCCACCAGCAGAGATTTGGCAGCATATGAGCAGTTCTTC.

This chain connects TRBV29-1 to TRBJ2-7, with D unresolved. Germline CDR1 is SQVTM and CDR2 is ANQGSEA. Trimming removed 3 bases from V and 2 bases from J, with 14 bases in between. The CDR3 sequence is 14 residues long. The CDR3 DNA reads as TGCAGCGTTGACTGGTTTCCGATAACCTACGAGCAGTACTTC. Translating gives CSVDWFPITYEQYF.

The chain links TRBV5-5 to TRBJ1-1; D is ambiguous. Germline CDR1 is SGHKS and CDR2 is YYEKEE (reference sequence). The ends were cut back, 2 bases at V and 3 bases at J, with 14 bases in the middle. CDR3 length: 15 amino acids. CDR3 region: CASSFRRGLDTEAFF. CDR3 nucleotide sequence: TGTGCCAGCAGCTTTCGCCGAGGGTTGGACACTGAAGCTTTCTTT.

This chain uses TRBV28 with TRBJ2-5; D perhaps matches TRBD1 (6 bases). Germline CDR1 MDHEN, CDR2 SYDVKM. The CDR3 sequence is 13 residues long. Trimming removed 10 bases at V and 4 bases at J, with 16 bases between. The CDR3 DNA follows: TGTGCCACCTCGGGACAACAGCGAGAGACCCAGTACTTC. It encodes CATSGQQRETQYF.

The chain couples TRBV30 to TRBJ1-2; D is ambiguous. CDR1 and CDR2 from the germline V gene are GTSNPN and SVGIG (reference sequence). Between the trimmed V and J ends, which lost 0 bases and 3 bases, there was a span of 14 bases. The CDR3 spans 15 residues. CDR3 region: CAWSVMGVRDYGYTF. In DNA form, the CDR3 reads TGTGCCTGGAGTGTGATGGGTGTGCGTGACTATGGCTACACCTTC. The full variable domain, rest sourced from reference TRBV30 and TRBJ1-2, is SQTIHQWPATLVQPVGSPLSLECTVEGTSNPNLYWYRQAAGRGLQLLFYSVGIGQISSEVPQNLSASRPQDRQFILSSKKLLLSDSGFYLCAWSVMGVRDYGYTFGSGTRLTVV.

This chain joins TRBV7-3 and TRBJ2-3, with TRBD1 identical over 8 bases. This CDR3 is 14 amino acids long. Germline V gene lookup returns CDR1 SGHTA and CDR2 FQGTGA. With 3 bases clipped from V and 4 bases from J, the junction kept 3 bases outside the gene matches. The CDR3 protein is CASSFSGGSDTQYF. For the CDR3, the DNA is TGTGCCAGCAGCTTTTCAGGGGGCTCAGATACGCAGTATTTT.

J is TRBJ1-1 and V is TRBV29-1; TRBD1 might be the D (6 bases). V lost 4 bases and J 0 bases, leaving 12 bases between the germline ends. The CDR3 totals 14 residues. The V gene's germline CDR1 is SQVTM and CDR2 ANQGSEA. CDR3 bases: TGCAGCGTTGTCTGGGGACATCTGAACACTGAAGCTTTCTTT. Translation: CSVVWGHLNTEAFF.

In this sample, this clone turned up a few times. The V and J genes are TRBV19 and TRBJ1-2; D is unresolved. Germline V gene lookup returns CDR1 LNHDA and CDR2 SQIVND (reference sequence). V dropped 3 bases and J dropped 8 bases, with 16 bases sitting between them. This CDR3 is 14 amino acids long. Written as DNA, the CDR3 is TGTGCCAGTAGTATCGGTACCCCGATGGGAGGCTACACCTTC. Translating it yields CASSIGTPMGGYTF.

CDR3 sequence (DNA): TGTGCCAGCAGCTTAGTTGGAGTCCAAGAGACCCAGTACTTC. This gives the protein CASSLVGVQETQYF. This chain connects TRBV7-8 to TRBJ2-5; D is unresolved. The ends were cut back, 1 base at V and 1 base at J, with 7 bases in the middle. In germline, CDR1 is SGHVS, CDR2 FQNEAQ. The CDR3 runs 14 residues.

The chain employs TRBV6-5 and TRBJ2-7; no clear D gene. The CDR3 consists of 11 residues. Per the germline V gene, CDR1 is MNHEY and CDR2 is SVGAGI. The V gene lost 5 bases and the J gene lost 7 bases, with 9 bases spanning the gap. This chain's CDR3 is CASSLSTEQYF. Written as DNA, the CDR3 is TGTGCCAGCAGTCTCTCTACAGAGCAGTACTTC.

The chain combines TRBV6-6 with TRBJ2-6; perhaps TRBD2 as D (6 bases). From germline, CDR1 is MNHNY and CDR2 SVGAGI (reference sequence). CDR3 length equals 15 residues. The ends were cut back, 7 bases at V and 4 bases at J, with 14 bases in the middle. CDR3 sequence (DNA): TGTGCCAGCATGGGACTGGCGGTGGGGGCCAACGTCCTGACTTTC. It codes for CASMGLAVGANVLTF.

V usage is TRBV15 and J usage is TRBJ1-6; TRBD1 matches 8 bases. This CDR3 is built from 14 residues. Germline V CDR1 and CDR2: LNHNV, YYDKDF (reference sequence). With V trimmed by 5 bases and J by 10 bases, 7 bases remained unmatched. This CDR3 is CATSPRQGHSPLHF. The CDR3 DNA reads as TGTGCCACCAGCCCCAGACAGGGGCACTCACCCCTCCACTTT.

The rearrangement uses TRBV7-9 and TRBJ1-1; 9 positions match TRBD1. The V gene end was trimmed by 4 bases and the J gene end by 1 base; junction bases not matched to a gene: 4. The germline CDR1 and CDR2 sequences are SEHNR and FQNEAQ (reference sequence). The CDR3 sequence is 15 residues long. The DNA of the CDR3 is TGTGCCAGCAGCTCACAGGGACAGGGGAACACTGAAGCTTTCTTT. It specifies CASSSQGQGNTEAFF.

The V call is TRBV9, the J call TRBJ1-1, with D unresolved. V was shortened by 3 bases and J by 3 bases, with 15 bases between the two germline ends. Germline V gene sequence: CDR1 SGDLS, CDR2 YYNGEE. The CDR3 has 15 residues. CDR3 sequence reads: CASSAVKGSYTEAFF. The CDR3 region has the DNA TGTGCCAGCAGCGCCGTGAAGGGCTCTTACACTGAAGCTTTCTTT.

The chain links TRBV7-2 to TRBJ2-3; TRBD2 might be the D (5 bases). The CDR3 is 14 amino acids. With 5 bases removed from V and 5 bases from J, the gap between germline ends came to 14 bases. Germline CDR1 and CDR2: SGHTA and FQGNSA. This chain's CDR3 is CASSDLGAKDTQYF. Here the CDR3 DNA reads TGTGCCAGCAGCGACCTGGGAGCGAAAGATACGCAGTATTTT. The variable domain in full, with the rest retrieved from reference TRBV7-2 and TRBJ2-3, is GAGVSQSPSNKVTEKGKDVELRCDPISGHTALYWYRQSLGQGLEFLIYFQGNSAPDKSGLPSDRFSAERTGGSVSTLTIQRTQQEDSAVYLCASSDLGAKDTQYFGPGTRLTVL.

The J gene is TRBJ2-3, the V gene TRBV28; 7 positions agree with TRBD2. The CDR3 has 14 residues. V was clipped by 3 bases and J by 2 bases; unmatched bases: 2. Germline V gene sequence: CDR1 MDHEN, CDR2 SYDVKM. CDR3 loop: CASSFGGTTDTQYF. Here the CDR3 DNA reads TGTGCCAGCAGTTTCGGGGGGACCACAGATACGCAGTATTTT.

J is TRBJ1-3 and V is TRBV29-1; perhaps TRBD1 as D (5 bases). V was shortened by 5 bases and J by 4 bases, with 9 bases between the two germline ends. CDR1 is SQVTM and CDR2 is ANQGSEA in the germline V gene. The CDR3 covers 12 residues. Written as DNA, the CDR3 is TGCAGCGTTTTACGACAGGGAAACACCATATATTTT. It yields the protein CSVLRQGNTIYF.

DNA for the CDR3: TGTGCCAGCAGTCTAACGCAGCCGGGCACTGAAGCTTTCTTT. Residues: CASSLTQPGTEAFF. The genes are TRBV7-8 and TRBJ1-1; D uncertain. Germline assignment: CDR1 SGHVS and CDR2 FQNEAQ. Trimming removed 6 bases at V and 4 bases at J, with 15 bases between. This CDR3 has 14 residues. Drawing the rest from reference TRBV7-8 and TRBJ1-1, the complete variable domain is GAGVSQSPRYKVAKRGQDVALRCDPISGHVSLFWYQQALGQGPEFLTYFQNEAQLDKSGLPSDRFFAERPEGSVSTLKIQRTQQEDSAVYLCASSLTQPGTEAFFGQGTRLTVV.

This clone was counted a few times. The CDR3 DNA is TGTGCCAGCAGTCGGACAGAGAACACTGAAGCTTTCTTT. Translation gives CASSRTENTEAFF. This chain connects TRBV6-5 to TRBJ1-1; tentative D call: TRBD1 (6 bases). The V gene's germline CDR1 is MNHEY and CDR2 SVGAGI. The length of the CDR3 is 13 residues. Trimming pared 5 bases from V and 1 base from J, leaving 8 bases between.

This clone was seen a handful of times. The chain carries TRBV5-1 and TRBJ1-6, with 8 positions matching TRBD1. CDR1 and CDR2 (germline): SGHRS, YFSETQ. This CDR3 is 14 amino acids long. V lost 4 bases and J lost 9; bases outside the gene matches: 6. The CDR3 sequence: CASSQGAQGSPLHF. The CDR3, as DNA: TGCGCCAGCAGCCAGGGGGCGCAGGGTTCACCCCTCCACTTT.

Comments on this clone: The same CDR3 also results from other DNA sequences found in this sample. The V and J genes are TRBV5-4 and TRBJ2-5; D uncertain. There are 11 residues in the CDR3. The V gene lost 0 bases and the J gene lost 5 bases, with 2 bases spanning the gap. Germline V CDR1 and CDR2: SGHNT, YYREEE (reference sequence). DNA of the CDR3: TGTGCCAGCAGCTTGGCTGAGACCCAGTACTTC. Translating it yields CASSLAETQYF.

About this clone itself: Compared with germline, one end of the junction differs, possibly owing to a read error. This rearrangement joins TRBV7-9 to TRBJ2-3; 10 nucleotides align to TRBD1. Germline V gene data show CDR1 as SEHNR and CDR2 as FQNEAQ (reference sequence). The CDR3 length is 15 residues. CDR3 sequence: CASSQGTGGTDTQYF. CDR3 sequence (DNA): TGCGCCAGCAGCCAAGGGACAGGGGGCACAGATACGCAGTATTTT.

This chain joins TRBV6-6 and TRBJ2-5; D remains unclear. V was pared by 6 bases and J by 4 bases, with 6 bases between. Germline V gene data show CDR1 as MNHNY and CDR2 as SVGAGI (reference sequence). The CDR3 spans 11 residues. This CDR3 is CASRQLETQYF. CDR3 in DNA: TGTGCCAGCAGACAGTTAGAGACCCAGTACTTC.

The chain uses TRBV28 and TRBJ1-5; TRBD1 aligns across 7 bases. The V and J ends lost 6 bases and 2 bases, in that order; junction bases with no gene match: 19. The germline V gene has CDR1 MDHEN and CDR2 SYDVKM. The CDR3 runs 19 residues. The CDR3 loop reads CASRFRTQGGPLGNQPQHF. CDR3 in DNA: TGTGCCAGCAGATTTCGAACGCAGGGGGGGCCGCTGGGCAATCAGCCCCAGCATTTT. The variable domain in full, completed from reference TRBV28 and TRBJ1-5, reads DVKVTQSSRYLVKRTGEKVFLECVQDMDHENMFWYRQDPGLGLRLIYFSYDVKMKEKGDIPEGYSVSREKKERFSLILESASTNQTSMYLCASRFRTQGGPLGNQPQHFGDGTRLSIL.

The chain couples TRBV29-1 to TRBJ2-5; D is unresolved. The ends were cut back, 4 bases at V and 0 bases at J, with 9 bases in the middle. CDR3 length equals 13 residues. Germline CDR1 SQVTM, CDR2 ANQGSEA. CDR3 sequence (DNA): TGCAGCGTTGTTCGTCAGTACCAAGAGACCCAGTACTTC. This gives the protein CSVVRQYQETQYF.